These 22 T cell receptor beta chains were all obtained from the same sample, sequenced in a study of T-cell memory formation after mild COVID-19. TCRdb independently ran MiXCR on the 5' RACE reads; one entry per CDR3 protein. Seen here are 200,000 or so distinct CDR3 sequences, under 20% observed once, and the top ten hold 2% to 2.5%. The source material was PBMCs or a T cell subset sorted from them (not recorded which). All receptors derive from an adult woman who had mild COVID-19 (a few samples of this study predate the infection). Cell type and time point are not known.

This clonotype was observed a handful of times. Written as DNA, the CDR3 is TGTGCCAGCAGGCCTGCGGGGGGCTATGGCTACACCTTC. Translated: CASRPAGGYGYTF. The chain employs TRBV7-2 and TRBJ1-2; TRBD1 is a possible D gene (5 bases). CDR3 length equals 13 residues. Trimming took 6 bases from V and 4 from J, leaving 12 bases between them. Per germline, CDR1 SGHTA and CDR2 FQGNSA.

The sample holds one count of this clonotype. The genes are TRBV24-1 and TRBJ2-1, with D possibly being TRBD2 (5 bases). The CDR3 length is 11 residues. Germline V CDR1 and CDR2: KGHDR, SFDVKD. The V gene lost 3 bases and the J gene lost 14 bases, with 10 bases spanning the gap. The CDR3 loop reads CATSDGRAEFF. The DNA of the CDR3 is TGTGCCACCAGTGATGGGCGGGCGGAGTTCTTC.

V and J are TRBV7-2 and TRBJ2-1; 8 nucleotides align to TRBD2. Germline V gene sequence: CDR1 SGHTA, CDR2 FQGNSA. This CDR3 comprises 17 residues. V lost 4 bases to trimming and J lost 6 bases; unmatched junction nucleotides: 14. CDR3 amino acids: CASSSVTGLGAGNEQFF. CDR3 nucleotide sequence: TGTGCCAGCAGCTCGGTAACGGGACTAGGTGCGGGCAATGAGCAGTTCTTC.

The V and J genes are TRBV7-3 and TRBJ1-6; 8 positions match TRBD1. This CDR3 is 15 amino acids long. The germline gives CDR1 SGHTA, CDR2 FQGTGA. The J segment lost 8 bases and the V segment lost 0 bases, leaving 3 bases of the junction unmatched. The CDR3, as DNA: TGTGCCAGCAGCTTAACCAGGGGGCGAGATTCACCCCTCCACTTT. Residues: CASSLTRGRDSPLHF.

V gene TRBV7-6 combines with J gene TRBJ2-7; no clear D gene. CDR3 length equals 12 residues. The germline V gene has CDR1 SGHVS and CDR2 FNYEAQ. Between the trimmed V and J ends, which lost 4 bases and 6 bases, there was a span of 10 bases. The CDR3 nucleotides read TGTGCCAGCAGCTCTCCGACGTCCGAGCAGTACTTC. Translating it yields CASSSPTSEQYF.

This clonotype has just a few counts. The rearrangement uses TRBV12-3 or TRBV12-4 and TRBJ1-1, with unresolved D. Trimming removed 5 bases from V and 1 base from J, with 8 bases in between. The CDR3 consists of 13 residues. The CDR3 region has the DNA TGTGCCAGCAGTGCAACTTGGAACACTGAAGCTTTCTTT. Amino acid sequence: CASSATWNTEAFF.

This clonotype appeared a few times. The rearrangement joins TRBV20-1 to TRBJ2-7, with 8 nucleotides matching TRBD2. CDR1 and CDR2 from the germline V gene are DFQATT and SNEGSKA (reference sequence). CDR3 length equals 13 residues. The ends lost 4 bases at V and 3 bases at J; junction bases unmatched: 5. This chain's CDR3 is CSATPREGYEQYF. The CDR3 region has the DNA TGCAGTGCTACTCCCCGGGAGGGCTACGAGCAGTACTTC.

The chain has TRBV6-5 and TRBJ2-6; D is uncertain. The length of the CDR3 is 15 residues. CDR1 is MNHEY, CDR2 SVGAGI, per germline. Trimming left V 0 bases short and J 0 bases short, with 3 bases between. The CDR3 DNA follows: TGTGCCAGCAGTTACTCGAGCTCTGGGGCCAACGTCCTGACTTTC. Its translation: CASSYSSSGANVLTF.

V gene TRBV7-3 combines with J gene TRBJ2-1; perhaps TRBD2 as D (5 bases). Germline CDR1 is SGHTA and CDR2 is FQGTGA. This CDR3 contains 20 residues. The V and J ends lost 1 base and 0 bases respectively, with 22 bases between them. Written as DNA, the CDR3 is TGTGCCAGCAGCTTAATCGGCCCGGGGAGCGGCCCCTACTCCTACAATGAGCAGTTCTTC. Its protein product is CASSLIGPGSGPYSYNEQFF.

This clonotype was counted a few times. This chain uses TRBV4-1 with TRBJ1-6; possibly TRBD1 for D (5 bases). V gave up 0 bases and J gave up 7 bases, with 13 bases separating them. This CDR3 has 16 amino acids. Germline CDR1 is MGHRA and CDR2 is YSYEKL. CDR3 protein: CASSQDWGVTNSPLHF. DNA of the CDR3: TGCGCCAGCAGCCAAGATTGGGGGGTGACGAATTCACCCCTCCACTTT.

V and J are TRBV7-2 and TRBJ2-2, with 10 bases that match TRBD2. CDR1 is SGHTA, CDR2 FQGNSA, per germline. Unmatched junction bases numbered 7, after V lost 5 bases and J lost 7 bases. CDR3 length: 15 amino acids. The CDR3 is CASSPSGGAFGELFF. The DNA for the CDR3 is TGTGCCAGCAGCCCCAGCGGGGGGGCCTTCGGGGAGCTGTTTTTT.

This clonotype was found a few times. The chain employs TRBV5-1 and TRBJ1-1, with D possibly matching TRBD1 (6 bases). CDR3 length: 15 residues. Germline values: CDR1 SGHRS, CDR2 YFSETQ. V lost 1 base, J lost 8 bases, and 18 bases lay in between. The DNA for the CDR3 is TGCGCCAGCAGCTTGAGTGCCAGTACCGGGGGCGAAGCTTTCTTT. Protein sequence: CASSLSASTGGEAFF.

The chain uses TRBV7-2 and TRBJ2-7, with 9 bases lining up with TRBD2. From germline, CDR1 is SGHTA and CDR2 FQGNSA. This CDR3 has 19 residues. J was trimmed by 2 bases and V by 1 base; bases with no gene match: 15. The CDR3 loop reads CASSLESLRSSGNTYEQYF. The CDR3 region has the DNA TGTGCCAGCAGCTTAGAGTCGCTTAGGTCTAGCGGGAACACCTACGAGCAGTACTTC.

This clonotype came up a few times. This rearrangement joins TRBV7-2 to TRBJ2-7; 8 bases agree with TRBD1. V dropped 4 bases and J dropped 4; count of bases not matched to a gene: 3. The CDR3 has 13 residues. In germline, CDR1 is SGHTA, CDR2 FQGNSA. CDR3 residues: CASSSGQDYEQYF. The CDR3 region has the DNA TGTGCCAGCAGCTCGGGACAGGATTACGAGCAGTACTTC.

The chain links TRBV12-3 or TRBV12-4 to TRBJ1-3, with unresolved D. Trimming took 3 bases from V and 0 from J, leaving 9 bases between them. The CDR3 is made up of 15 amino acids. The CDR3: CASSLGDLSGNTIYF. CDR3 DNA sequence: TGTGCCAGCAGTTTGGGCGATCTCTCTGGAAACACCATATATTTT.

In this sample, this clonotype turned up many times. V and J are TRBV20-1 and TRBJ2-5; 7 bases agree with TRBD1. The ends lost 6 bases at V and 2 bases at J; junction bases unmatched: 24. The CDR3 consists of 19 residues. Germline V lookup: CDR1 DFQATT, CDR2 SNEGSKA (reference sequence). The CDR3 coding sequence is TGCAGTGCCACCGGTGGGCAGGGGGTTTCCTCCGACCTTCAAGAGACCCAGTACTTC. Translated: CSATGGQGVSSDLQETQYF.

V is TRBV24-1 and J is TRBJ1-5; no definite D call. V gave up 4 bases and J gave up 9 bases, with 18 bases separating them. Germline lookup yields CDR1 KGHDR and CDR2 SFDVKD. The CDR3 sequence is 15 residues long. The CDR3 coding sequence is TGTGCCACCAGTGACCTTGCGAGCGGAGATGGGCCCCAGCATTTT. Amino acid sequence: CATSDLASGDGPQHF.

This clonotype was recorded a few times. The V and J genes are TRBV7-2 and TRBJ2-2; no clear D gene. The CDR3 runs to 16 residues. The V gene lost 5 bases and the J gene lost 4 bases, with 17 bases spanning the gap. CDR1 is SGHTA and CDR2 is FQGNSA in the germline V gene. As DNA, the CDR3 is TGTGCCAGCAGCCCCGCCAAGGTCAGGTCCACCGGGGAGCTGTTTTTT. Its protein is CASSPAKVRSTGELFF.

The chain is built from TRBV4-3 and TRBJ2-7; 10 bases align to TRBD2. V lost 5 bases, J lost 4 bases, and 5 bases stayed unmatched. The CDR3 consists of 14 residues. CDR1 is LGHNA, CDR2 YSLEER, per germline. The CDR3 protein is CASSLRAGGYEQYF. The CDR3 DNA reads TGCGCCAGCAGCTTAAGAGCGGGAGGGTACGAGCAGTACTTC.

The rearrangement joins TRBV4-1 to TRBJ1-3; D call uncertain. The CDR3 runs 16 residues. Germline-derived CDR1 and CDR2 are MGHRA and YSYEKL. V was clipped by 6 bases and J by 0 bases, with 15 bases between them. CDR3 sequence: CASSRRTESSGNTIYF. In DNA form, the CDR3 reads TGCGCCAGCAGTCGGAGGACGGAGAGCTCTGGAAACACCATATATTTT.

The chain has TRBV12-3 or TRBV12-4 and TRBJ1-2; a possible D gene is TRBD1 (5 bases). The CDR3 extends over 13 amino acids. V was pared by 6 bases and J by 3 bases, with 11 bases between. This chain's CDR3 is CASRRDSDYGYTF. The CDR3 DNA is TGTGCCAGCAGACGTGACAGTGACTATGGCTACACCTTC.

The V and J genes are TRBV12-3 or TRBV12-4 and TRBJ2-1; tentatively, D is TRBD1 or TRBD2 (6 bases each). The V end was cut by 6 bases, the J end by 4 bases, with 10 bases between. The CDR3 is made up of 13 amino acids. In DNA, the CDR3 is TGTGCCAGCAGCGGGGGCCCTTACAATGAGCAGTTCTTC. This gives the protein CASSGGPYNEQFF.